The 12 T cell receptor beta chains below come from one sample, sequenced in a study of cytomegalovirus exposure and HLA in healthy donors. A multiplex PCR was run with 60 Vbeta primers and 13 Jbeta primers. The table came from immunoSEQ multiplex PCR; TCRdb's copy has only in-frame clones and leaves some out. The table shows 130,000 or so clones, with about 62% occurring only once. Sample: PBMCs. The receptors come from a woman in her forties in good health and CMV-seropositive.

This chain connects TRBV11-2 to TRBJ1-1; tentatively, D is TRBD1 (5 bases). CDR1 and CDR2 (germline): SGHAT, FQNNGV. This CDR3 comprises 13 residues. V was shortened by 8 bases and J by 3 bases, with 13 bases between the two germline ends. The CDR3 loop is CASAWGVDTEAFF. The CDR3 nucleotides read TGTGCCAGCGCTTGGGGGGTGGACACTGAAGCTTTCTTT.

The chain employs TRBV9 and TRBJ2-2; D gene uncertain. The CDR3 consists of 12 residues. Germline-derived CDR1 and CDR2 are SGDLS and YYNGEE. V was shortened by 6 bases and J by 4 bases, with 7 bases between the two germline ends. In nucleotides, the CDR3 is TGTGCCAGCAACTATGGCACCGGGGAGCTGTTTTTT. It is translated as CASNYGTGELFF. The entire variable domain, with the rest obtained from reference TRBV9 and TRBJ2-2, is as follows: DSGVTQTPKHLITATGQRVTLRCSPRSGDLSVYWYQQSLDQGLQFLIQYYNGEERAKGNILERFSAQQFPDLHSELNLSSLELGDSALYFCASNYGTGELFFGEGSRLTVL.

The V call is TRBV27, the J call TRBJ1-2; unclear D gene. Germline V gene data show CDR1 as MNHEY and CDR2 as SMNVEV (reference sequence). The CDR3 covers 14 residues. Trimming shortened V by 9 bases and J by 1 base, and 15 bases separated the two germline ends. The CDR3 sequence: CASMPSPGNYGYTF. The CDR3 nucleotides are TGTGCCAGTATGCCTTCCCCGGGTAACTATGGCTACACCTTC.

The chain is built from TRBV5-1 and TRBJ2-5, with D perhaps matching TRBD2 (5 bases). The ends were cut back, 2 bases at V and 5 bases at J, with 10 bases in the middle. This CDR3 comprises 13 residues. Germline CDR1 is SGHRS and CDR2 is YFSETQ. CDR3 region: CASSLIASETQYF. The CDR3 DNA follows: TGCGCCAGCAGCTTAATAGCGTCGGAGACCCAGTACTTC.

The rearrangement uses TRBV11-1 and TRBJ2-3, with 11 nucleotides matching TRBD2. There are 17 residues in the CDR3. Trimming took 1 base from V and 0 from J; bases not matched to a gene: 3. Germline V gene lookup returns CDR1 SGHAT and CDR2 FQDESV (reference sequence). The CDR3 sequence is CASSLVTSGISTDTQYF. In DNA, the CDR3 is TGTGCCAGCAGCTTAGTGACTAGCGGGATTAGCACAGATACGCAGTATTTT.

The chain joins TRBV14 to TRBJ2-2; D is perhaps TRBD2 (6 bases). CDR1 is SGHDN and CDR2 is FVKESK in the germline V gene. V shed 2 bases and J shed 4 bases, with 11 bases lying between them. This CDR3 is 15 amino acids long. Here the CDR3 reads CASSQPGEVTGELFF. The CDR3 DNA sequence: TGTGCCAGCAGCCAACCGGGAGAGGTCACCGGGGAGCTGTTTTTT.

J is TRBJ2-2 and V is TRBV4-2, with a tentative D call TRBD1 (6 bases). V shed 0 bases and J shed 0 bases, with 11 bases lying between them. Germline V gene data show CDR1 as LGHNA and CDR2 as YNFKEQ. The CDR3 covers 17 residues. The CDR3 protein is CASSQEWDKANTGELFF. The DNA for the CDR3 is TGTGCCAGCAGCCAAGAATGGGACAAAGCGAACACCGGGGAGCTGTTTTTT.

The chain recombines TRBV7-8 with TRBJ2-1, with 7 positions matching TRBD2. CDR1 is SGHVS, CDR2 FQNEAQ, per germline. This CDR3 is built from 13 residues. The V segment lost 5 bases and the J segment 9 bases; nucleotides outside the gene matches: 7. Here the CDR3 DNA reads TGTGCCAGCAGCATTACTAGCGTGGGTGAGCAGTTCTTC. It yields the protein CASSITSVGEQFF.

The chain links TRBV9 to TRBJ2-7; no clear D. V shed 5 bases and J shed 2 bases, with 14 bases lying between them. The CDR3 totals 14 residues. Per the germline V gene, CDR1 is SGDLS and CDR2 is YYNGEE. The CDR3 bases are TGTGCCAGCAGTCTTCACGGTCCCCCCTACGAGCAGTACTTC. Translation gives CASSLHGPPYEQYF.

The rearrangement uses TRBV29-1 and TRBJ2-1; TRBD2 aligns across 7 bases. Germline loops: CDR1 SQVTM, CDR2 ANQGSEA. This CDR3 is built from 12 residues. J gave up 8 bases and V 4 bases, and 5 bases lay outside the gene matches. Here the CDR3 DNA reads TGCAGCGTTGGCGGGGGTATATATGAGCAGTTCTTC. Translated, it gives CSVGGGIYEQFF.

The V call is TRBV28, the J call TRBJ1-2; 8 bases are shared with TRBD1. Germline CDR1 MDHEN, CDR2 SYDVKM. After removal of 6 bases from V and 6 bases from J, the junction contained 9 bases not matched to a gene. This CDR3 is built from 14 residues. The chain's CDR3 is CASSLPDRGHGYTF. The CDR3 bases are TGTGCCAGCAGCCTTCCCGACAGGGGCCATGGCTACACCTTC.

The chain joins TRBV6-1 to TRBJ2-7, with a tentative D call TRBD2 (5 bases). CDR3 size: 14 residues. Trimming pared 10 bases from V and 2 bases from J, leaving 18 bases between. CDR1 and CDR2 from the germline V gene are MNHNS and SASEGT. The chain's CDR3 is CATSNIQRAYEQYF. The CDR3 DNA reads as TGTGCCACATCAAACATACAGAGGGCCTACGAGCAGTACTTC.